This T cell receptor beta chain was sequenced in a study of vaccination and CD4 T cells after COVID-19. About the research overall: The peptides that stimulated the cells were overlapping spike peptides from SARS-CoV-2, HCoV-NL63, HCoV-OC43 and HCoV-229E.

Scientists ran DNA taken from cultured CD4+ T cells through the Oncomine TCR Beta short-read assay for sequencing. After culture, CD4+ T cells served as the source for genomic DNA extraction. One entry per CDR3 protein results from TCRdb running MiXCR on the PCR reads. This table holds some 7,000 distinct CDR3 sequences, around 34% found once. The treatment: roughly 10-day PBMC culture with coronavirus spike peptide pools or control peptides (ViraFEST assay). Investigators obtained the unexposed donor's CD4+ T cells before the COVID-19 pandemic (2011-2018). This clonotype turned up a few times. Antigen specificity is unknown. The receptor was derived from a human donor in good health. Source material: CD4+ T cells from blood, cultured in vitro.

The CDR3 is CASTGDSRTQYF. CDR3 bases: TGTGCCAGCACCGGGGACTCCCGGACCCAGTACTTC. The rearrangement uses TRBV28 and TRBJ2-5; perhaps TRBD2 as D (6 bases). Germline CDR1 MDHEN, CDR2 SYDVKM. V was clipped by 7 bases and J by 7 bases, with 13 bases between them. This CDR3 has 12 amino acids.